This TCR beta chain derives from a study of blood T cell repertoires in COVID-19. How the authors handled the data: Counts of nucleated cells, estimated from reference gene primer amplification, were obtained. Data came from immunoSEQ multiplex PCR; TCRdb stores just in-frame clones and leaves some out. That table gives V, J and clone size, and the DNA gave D and trimming. The sample includes approximately 500,000 clones, 88% of them seen just once. Germline V gene lookup returns CDR1 ENHRY and CDR2 SYGVKD. The V gene lost 0 bases and the J gene lost 8 bases, with 13 bases spanning the gap. The CDR3 is made up of 15 amino acids. Only a few counts were recorded for this clone.

This TCR came from a woman aged 40-49 years who had recovered from COVID-19. The sample consisted of PBMCs or T cells enriched from blood (not recorded which). The V call is TRBV10-3, the J call TRBJ1-4, with D possibly matching TRBD1 (5 bases). CDR3 sequence: CAISESMGGSEKLFF. CDR3 nucleotide sequence: TGTGCCATCAGTGAGTCGATGGGGGGATCGGAAAAACTGTTTTTT.